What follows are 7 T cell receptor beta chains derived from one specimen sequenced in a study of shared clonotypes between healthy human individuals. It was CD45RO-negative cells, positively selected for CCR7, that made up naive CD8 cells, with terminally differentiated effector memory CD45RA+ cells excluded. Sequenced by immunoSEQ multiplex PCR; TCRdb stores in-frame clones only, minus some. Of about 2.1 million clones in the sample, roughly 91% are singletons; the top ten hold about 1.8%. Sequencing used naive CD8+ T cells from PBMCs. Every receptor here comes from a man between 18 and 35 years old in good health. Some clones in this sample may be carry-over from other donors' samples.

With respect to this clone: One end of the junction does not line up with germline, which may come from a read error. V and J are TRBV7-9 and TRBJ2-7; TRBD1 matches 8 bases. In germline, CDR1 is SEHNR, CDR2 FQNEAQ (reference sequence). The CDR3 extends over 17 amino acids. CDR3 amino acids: CASSLAVRGRTSNEQYF. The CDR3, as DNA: TGTGCCAGCAGCTTAGCAGTCAGGGGGCGAACCTCCAACGAGCAGTACTTC.

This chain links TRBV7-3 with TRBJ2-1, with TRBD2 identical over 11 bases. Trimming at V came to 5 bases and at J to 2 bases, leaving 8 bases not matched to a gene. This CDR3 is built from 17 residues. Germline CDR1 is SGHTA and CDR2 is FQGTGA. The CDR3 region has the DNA TGTGCCAGCAGCCCATATCCGACTAGCGGGACCTACAATGAGCAGTTCTTC. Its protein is CASSPYPTSGTYNEQFF. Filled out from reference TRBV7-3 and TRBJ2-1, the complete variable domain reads GAGVSQTPSNKVTEKGKYVELRCDPISGHTALYWYRQSLGQGPEFLIYFQGTGAADDSGLPNDRFFAVRPEGSVSTLKIQRTERGDSAVYLCASSPYPTSGTYNEQFFGPGTRLTVL.

This chain's CDR3 is CASSYGIYSGIDEQYF. The CDR3 bases are TGTGCCAGCAGTTACGGGATCTACAGCGGCATCGACGAGCAGTACTTC. The V and J genes are TRBV6-6 and TRBJ2-7; possible D gene TRBD2, 5 bases. CDR1 is MNHNY, CDR2 SVGAGI, per germline (reference sequence). The germline V and J ends were trimmed by 2 bases and 5 bases, with 19 bases remaining between them. The CDR3 runs 16 residues.

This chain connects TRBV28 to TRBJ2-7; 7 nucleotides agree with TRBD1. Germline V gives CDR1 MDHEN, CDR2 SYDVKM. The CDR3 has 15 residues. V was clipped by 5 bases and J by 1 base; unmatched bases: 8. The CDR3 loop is CASSPTGWRSYEQYF. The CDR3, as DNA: TGTGCCAGCAGTCCGACAGGGTGGAGATCCTACGAGCAGTACTTC.

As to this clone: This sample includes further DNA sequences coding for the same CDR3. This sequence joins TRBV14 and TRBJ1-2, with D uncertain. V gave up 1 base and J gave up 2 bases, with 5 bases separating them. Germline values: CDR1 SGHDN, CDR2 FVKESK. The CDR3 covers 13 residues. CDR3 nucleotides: TGTGCCAGCAGCCAAGGGAGGAACTATGGCTACACCTTC. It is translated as CASSQGRNYGYTF. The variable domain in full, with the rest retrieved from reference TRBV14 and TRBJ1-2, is EAGVTQFPSHSVIEKGQTVTLRCDPISGHDNLYWYRRVMGKEIKFLLHFVKESKQDESGMPNNRFLAERTGGTYSTLKVQPAELEDSGVYFCASSQGRNYGYTFGSGTRLTVV.

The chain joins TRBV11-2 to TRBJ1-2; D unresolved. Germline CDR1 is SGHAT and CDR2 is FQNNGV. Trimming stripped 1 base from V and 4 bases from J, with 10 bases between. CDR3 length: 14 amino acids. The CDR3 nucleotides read TGTGCCAGCAGCTTAGTCGGGCCAGCCTATGGCTACACCTTC. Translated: CASSLVGPAYGYTF.

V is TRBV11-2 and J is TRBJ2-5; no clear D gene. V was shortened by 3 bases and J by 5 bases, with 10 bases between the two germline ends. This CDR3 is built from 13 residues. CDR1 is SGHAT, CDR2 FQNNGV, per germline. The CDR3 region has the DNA TGTGCCAGCAGCTTTGAGGTTCGGGAGACCCAGTACTTC. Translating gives CASSFEVRETQYF. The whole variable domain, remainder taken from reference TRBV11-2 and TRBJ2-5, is EAGVAQSPRYKIIEKRQSVAFWCNPISGHATLYWYQQILGQGPKLLIQFQNNGVVDDSQLPKDRFSAERLKGVDSTLKIQPAKLEDSAVYLCASSFEVRETQYFGPGTRLLVL.